The rows below give T cell receptor beta chains drawn from one sample of a study of shared clonotypes between healthy human individuals. This table comes from immunoSEQ multiplex PCR, and its TCRdb copy is limited to in-frame clones, with some not included. The sample has about 2.4 million clones, roughly 93% seen once; the top ten hold 0.36%. The sample was naive CD4+ T cells from PBMCs. The receptors stem from a man aged 18 to 29 in good health. Some clones in this sample may be carry-over from other donors' samples. The CDR3 runs from the conserved cysteine through the conserved F or W. The D gene is left open where the match is weak.

V,D,length,J,CDR3,DNA
TRBV25-1,TRBD2,16,TRBJ2-6,CASSDGGGSGANVLTF,TGTGCCAGCAGTGACGGGGGGGGATCTGGGGCCAACGTCCTGACTTTC
TRBV14,TRBD2,15,TRBJ2-1,CASSRTSGNYNEQFF,TGTGCCAGCAGCCGGACTAGCGGAAACTACAATGAGCAGTTCTTC
TRBV28,TRBD2,16,TRBJ2-2,CASTGGGQGGTGELFF,TGTGCCAGCACCGGCGGGGGGCAGGGTGGCACCGGGGAGCTGTTTTTT
TRBV19,TRBD2,15,TRBJ2-7,CASSTQREGIYEQYF,TGTGCCAGTAGTACCCAGCGGGAGGGTATCTACGAGCAGTACTTC
TRBV11-2,NA,11,TRBJ1-1,CAIPGVTEAFF,TGTGCCATCCCAGGGGTAACTGAAGCTTTCTTT
TRBV5-1,NA,14,TRBJ1-1,CASSWRGKNTEAFF,TGCGCCAGCAGCTGGAGGGGGAAGAACACTGAAGCTTTCTTT
TRBV6-5,TRBD1,14,TRBJ1-6,CASSLNRGNSPLHF,TGTGCCAGCAGCCTAAACAGGGGTAATTCACCCCTCCACTTT
TRBV12-5,TRBD2,16,TRBJ2-3,CASGWELAVNTDTQYF,TGTGCTAGTGGTTGGGAACTAGCGGTGAACACAGATACGCAGTATTTT
TRBV10-3,NA,14,TRBJ1-1,CAISELGERSEAFF,TGTGCCATCAGTGAGTTGGGGGAGAGGTCTGAAGCTTTCTTT
TRBV2,NA,16,TRBJ1-5,CASSPTWGVSNQPQHF,TGTGCCAGCAGTCCAACATGGGGGGTGAGCAATCAGCCCCAGCATTTT
TRBV5-4,TRBD1,18,TRBJ1-2,CASSLAWGQGAFGYGYTF,TGTGCCAGCAGCTTGGCGTGGGGACAGGGGGCTTTTGGCTATGGCTACACCTTC